This TCR beta chain derives from a study of blood T cell repertoires in COVID-19. In the study overall: COVID-19 samples from acute and convalescent phases originated in the United States, Italy and Spain. PBMCs, B-cell-depleted T cells, or T cells were the source of the cDNA or gDNA that made up the material.

In the authors' methods: Nucleated cell number was recorded as an estimate derived from reference gene primer amplification. Clones were sequenced by immunoSEQ multiplex PCR, and TCRdb holds only the in-frame ones, with some missing. The V and J calls and clone size were taken over from that table, and D and trimming were inferred from the DNA. The sample shows under 80,000 clones, roughly 90% of them seen only once. Per germline, CDR1 SGHDT and CDR2 YYEEEE. CDR3 length: 15 amino acids. V gave up 2 bases and J gave up 3 bases, with 15 bases separating them. Sequencing was performed on peripheral blood. The rearrangement uses TRBV5-6 and TRBJ2-7, with a tentative D call TRBD1 (5 bases). This receptor was obtained from a man older than 75 in a cohort sampled during active COVID-19. The DNA of the CDR3 is TGTGCCAGCAGCTTAAGTGGACAAGCCCTCTACGAGCAGTACTTC. Translating it yields CASSLSGQALYEQYF.